This T cell receptor (beta chain) is from a study of beta chain features in type 1 diabetes. Every bit of the isolated RNA underwent reverse transcription, so sequencing read expressed TCRB transcripts. The repertoire was sequenced with immunoSEQ multiplex PCR; TCRdb's copy has only in-frame clones and lacks some. The sample consists of 360,000 or so clones, roughly a fifth of them appearing once. Notes on this clone: Its matching antigen is unknown.

Study-level findings and limits: Shorter templates may be favored by PCR, equally so in patients and controls. Fewer junction insertions and more nucleotide deletions appeared in type 1 diabetes patients.

The CDR3 runs 16 residues. V lost 1 base to trimming and J lost 3 bases, with 13 bases between them. Germline CDR1 reads LNHNV; CDR2 reads YYDKDF (reference sequence). The clonotype comes from a woman younger than 30 in good health. The specimen was naive CD4+ T cells from blood. The gene calls are TRBV15 and TRBJ2-1; tentatively, D is TRBD2 (6 bases). The CDR3 here is CATSRGGAGFYNEQFF. The CDR3 DNA reads TGTGCCACCAGCAGAGGGGGAGCGGGCTTCTACAATGAGCAGTTCTTC.